The next 2 T cell receptor beta chains were all read from a single sample in a study of spatial heterogeneity in lung cancer. TCRdb reprocessed the 5' RACE reads via MiXCR and lists one record per CDR3 protein. The data show under 150,000 distinct CDR3 sequences, 10% to 13% seen once. Regarding time point: blood at routine non-recurrence follow-up after resection. The sample consisted of PBMCs, taken at follow-up. The receptors shown here come from a female donor with early-stage non-small cell lung cancer.

This clonotype was observed a handful of times. This chain joins TRBV3-1 and TRBJ2-5; D gene unclear. This CDR3 is built from 13 residues. Trimming shortened V by 5 bases and J by 1 base, and 8 bases separated the two germline ends. Germline V gene lookup returns CDR1 LGHDT and CDR2 YNNKEL (reference sequence). CDR3: CASSRGTQETQYF. For the CDR3, the DNA is TGTGCCAGCAGCAGAGGTACCCAAGAGACCCAGTACTTC.

This clonotype was observed a few times. The chain couples TRBV27 to TRBJ2-3; TRBD1 aligns across 9 bases. CDR3 length equals 15 residues. Germline V gene data show CDR1 as MNHEY and CDR2 as SMNVEV (reference sequence). V was pared by 5 bases and J by 5 bases, with 8 bases of the junction left unmatched. For the CDR3, the DNA is TGTGCCAGCAGTCGGTTCGGGACAGGGTTAGATACGCAGTATTTT. Residues: CASSRFGTGLDTQYF.